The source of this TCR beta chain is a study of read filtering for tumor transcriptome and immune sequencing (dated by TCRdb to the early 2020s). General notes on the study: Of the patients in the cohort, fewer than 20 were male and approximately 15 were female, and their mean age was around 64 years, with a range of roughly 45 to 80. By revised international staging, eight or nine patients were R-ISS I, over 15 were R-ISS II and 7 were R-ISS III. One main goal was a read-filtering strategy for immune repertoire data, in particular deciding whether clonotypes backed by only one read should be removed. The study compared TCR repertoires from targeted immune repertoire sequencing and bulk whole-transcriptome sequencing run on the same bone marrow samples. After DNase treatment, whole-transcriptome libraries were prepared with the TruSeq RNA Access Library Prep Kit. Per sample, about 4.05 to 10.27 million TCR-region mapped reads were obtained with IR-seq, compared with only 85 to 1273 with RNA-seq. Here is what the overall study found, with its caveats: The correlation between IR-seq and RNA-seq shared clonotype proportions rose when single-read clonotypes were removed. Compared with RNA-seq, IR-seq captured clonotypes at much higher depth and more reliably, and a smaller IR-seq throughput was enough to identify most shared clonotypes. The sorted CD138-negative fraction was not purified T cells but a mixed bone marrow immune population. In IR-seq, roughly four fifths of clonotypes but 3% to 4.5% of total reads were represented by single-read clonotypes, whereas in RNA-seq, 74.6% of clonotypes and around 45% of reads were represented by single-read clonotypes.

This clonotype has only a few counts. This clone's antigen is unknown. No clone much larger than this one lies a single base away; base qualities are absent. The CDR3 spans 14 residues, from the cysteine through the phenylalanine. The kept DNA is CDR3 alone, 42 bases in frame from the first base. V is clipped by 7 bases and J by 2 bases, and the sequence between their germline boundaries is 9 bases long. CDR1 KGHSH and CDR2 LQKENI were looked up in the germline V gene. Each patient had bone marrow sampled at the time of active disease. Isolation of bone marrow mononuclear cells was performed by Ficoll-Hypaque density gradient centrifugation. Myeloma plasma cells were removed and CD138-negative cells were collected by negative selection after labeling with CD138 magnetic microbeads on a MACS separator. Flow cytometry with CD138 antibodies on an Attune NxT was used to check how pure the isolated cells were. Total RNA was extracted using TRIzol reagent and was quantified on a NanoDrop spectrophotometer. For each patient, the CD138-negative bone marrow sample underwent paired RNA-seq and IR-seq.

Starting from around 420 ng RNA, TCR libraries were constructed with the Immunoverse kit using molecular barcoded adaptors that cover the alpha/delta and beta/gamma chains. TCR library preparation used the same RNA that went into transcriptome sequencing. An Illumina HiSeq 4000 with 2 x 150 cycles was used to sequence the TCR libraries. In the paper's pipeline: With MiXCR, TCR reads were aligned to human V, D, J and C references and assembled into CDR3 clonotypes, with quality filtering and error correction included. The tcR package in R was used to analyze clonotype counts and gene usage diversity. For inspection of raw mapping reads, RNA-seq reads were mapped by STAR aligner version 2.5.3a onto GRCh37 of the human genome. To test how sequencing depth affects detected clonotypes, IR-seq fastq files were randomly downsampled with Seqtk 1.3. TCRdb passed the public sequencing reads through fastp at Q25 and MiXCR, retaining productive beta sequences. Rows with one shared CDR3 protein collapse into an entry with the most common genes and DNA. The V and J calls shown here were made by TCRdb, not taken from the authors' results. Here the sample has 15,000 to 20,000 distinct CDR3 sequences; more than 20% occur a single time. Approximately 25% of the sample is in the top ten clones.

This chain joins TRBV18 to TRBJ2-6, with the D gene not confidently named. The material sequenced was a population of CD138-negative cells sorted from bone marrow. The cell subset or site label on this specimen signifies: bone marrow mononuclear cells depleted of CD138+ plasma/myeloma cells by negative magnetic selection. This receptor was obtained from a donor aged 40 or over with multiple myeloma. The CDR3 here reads CASFAGAGANVLTF. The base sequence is TGTGCCAGCTTCGCTGGAGCTGGGGCCAACGTCCTGACTTTC.